This TCR beta chain was sequenced for a study of blood T cell repertoires in COVID-19. Across the study: Acute and convalescent COVID-19 samples came from the United States, Italy and Spain. PBMCs, B-cell-depleted T cells, or T cells were the source of the cDNA or gDNA that made up the material.

This clone was detected only a few times. V was shortened by 5 bases and J by 5 bases, with 19 bases between the two germline ends. CDR1 and CDR2 from the germline V gene are SGHNT and YYREEE (reference sequence). The CDR3 length is 15 residues. In the original analysis: Amplified reference gene primers provided the basis for estimating nucleated cell counts. The table came from immunoSEQ multiplex PCR; TCRdb's copy has only in-frame clones and leaves some out. V and J calls and clone size are copied from that table; D and trimming were computed from the DNA. Of around 120,000 clones listed, roughly 80% are singletons.

This chain uses TRBV5-4 with TRBJ1-2, with D perhaps TRBD1 (6 bases). The source is a man aged 65-85 years with acute or convalescent COVID-19. Material for sequencing was peripheral blood. In DNA, the CDR3 is TGTGCCAGCAGGGCGGCTCAGGGGTTCACTTATGGCTACACCTTC. Its translation is CASRAAQGFTYGYTF.